The 23 T cell receptor beta chains given below trace back to one sample, sequenced in a study of T cells in Graves' hyperthyroidism and ophthalmopathy. TCR beta CDR3 region amplification was performed from RNA transcripts. HTBI primers drove first-round RT-PCR of the TCR CDR3. TCRdb redid the calling of the multiplex PCR reads with MiXCR, one entry per CDR3 protein. The sample holds some 560,000 distinct CDR3 sequences, 11% to 15% seen once. The sequencing sample was made of blood. The receptors derive from a woman aged 35 to 49 with Graves' hyperthyroidism.

This clonotype occurred a few times. The chain has TRBV6-1 and TRBJ2-2, with D perhaps matching TRBD1 (6 bases). V lost 4 bases, J lost 3 bases, and 15 bases lay in between. The CDR3 is 16 amino acids. The germline CDR1 and CDR2 sequences are MNHNS and SASEGT. CDR3 coding DNA: TGTGCCAGCAGTGTATACGTGGCAGGGGACACCGGGGAGCTGTTTTTT. This gives the protein CASSVYVAGDTGELFF.

This clonotype was seen many times. This chain joins TRBV5-1 and TRBJ2-1, with a weak D call TRBD2 (6 bases). CDR1 and CDR2 from the germline V gene are SGHRS and YFSETQ. The CDR3 sequence is 13 residues long. V lost 5 bases and J 10 bases, leaving 16 bases between the germline ends. The CDR3 DNA follows: TGCGCCAGCAGGCGGGACCTGATATCCGAGCAGTTCTTC. Amino acid sequence: CASRRDLISEQFF.

A word on this clonotype: One base away lies a much larger clone, so this may be a sequencing read error. V gene TRBV6-1 combines with J gene TRBJ1-3; TRBD1 might be the D (6 bases). The germline gives CDR1 MNHNS, CDR2 SASEGT. The CDR3 has 14 amino acids. The CDR3 loop is CASSATGSGSTIYF. CDR3 DNA sequence: TGTGCCAGCAGTGCGACAGGCTCGGGAAGCACCATATATTTT.

Ten or more counts support this clonotype. This chain connects TRBV6-2 or TRBV6-3 to TRBJ2-1; TRBD1 is a possible D gene (5 bases). Germline V CDR1 and CDR2: MNHEY, SVGEGT. Trimming left V 0 bases short and J 2 bases short, with 14 bases between. CDR3 length: 17 amino acids. The CDR3 sequence: CASSYSFQGGAYNEQFF. The CDR3 region has the DNA TGTGCCAGCAGTTACTCCTTTCAGGGCGGCGCCTACAATGAGCAGTTCTTC.

In its sample, this clonotype was seen a few times. The chain uses TRBV28 and TRBJ2-2; 10 bases fit TRBD1. CDR3 length: 14 amino acids. V shed 8 bases, J shed 4 bases, and the junction held 4 bases outside the gene matches. Germline CDR1 reads MDHEN; CDR2 reads SYDVKM. This CDR3 reads CASGGTGATGELFF. The CDR3 region has the DNA TGTGCCAGCGGAGGGACAGGGGCCACCGGGGAGCTGTTTTTT.

This clonotype was seen ten or more times. The V gene is TRBV3-1, the J gene TRBJ1-1; 7 bases are a match to TRBD1. Germline assignment: CDR1 LGHDT and CDR2 YNNKEL (reference sequence). Germline trimming cut 4 bases from V and 5 bases from J; bases unmatched to any gene: 7. CDR3 length: 14 residues. In DNA, the CDR3 is TGTGCCAGCAGCCTGACAGGGTCTACTACTGAAGCTTTCTTT. This sequence encodes CASSLTGSTTEAFF.

This clonotype occurred many times. The V gene is TRBV3-1, the J gene TRBJ1-3; TRBD1 is a possible D gene (5 bases). CDR3 length: 17 residues. Germline lookup yields CDR1 LGHDT and CDR2 YNNKEL (reference sequence). Trimming stripped 0 bases from V and 4 bases from J, with 16 bases between. CDR3 nucleotide sequence: TGTGCCAGCAGCCAAGATCAGGGTGGGGGTTACGGAAACACCATATATTTT. The encoded protein is CASSQDQGGGYGNTIYF. The full variable domain, completed using reference TRBV3-1 and TRBJ1-3, is DTAVSQTPKYLVTQMGNDKSIKCEQNLGHDTMYWYKQDSKKFLKIMFSYNNKELIINETVPNRFSPKSPDKAHLNLHINSLELGDSAVYFCASSQDQGGGYGNTIYFGEGSWLTVV.

This clonotype has more than one count but fewer than ten. The chain uses TRBV28 and TRBJ2-1; 11 bases are a match to TRBD2. The CDR3 runs 16 residues. Germline V gene sequence: CDR1 MDHEN, CDR2 SYDVKM. The V and J ends lost 6 bases and 2 bases, in that order; junction bases with no gene match: 6. The CDR3 loop is CASSPTSGETYNEQFF. CDR3 DNA: TGTGCCAGCAGCCCGACTAGCGGGGAAACCTACAATGAGCAGTTCTTC.

Concerning this clonotype: The germline gene is not matched at one end of the junction; a read error may be the cause. The chain is built from TRBV6-1 and TRBJ1-2; 8 bases are shared with TRBD1. Germline CDR1 MNHNS, CDR2 SASEGT. The CDR3 is 15 residues long. CDR3 in amino acids: CASKGQVFSNNGYTF. The CDR3 coding sequence is TGTGCCAGCAAGGGACAGGTGTTTTCTAACAATGGCTACACCTTC.

This clonotype was recorded many times. The V gene is TRBV12-3 or TRBV12-4, the J gene TRBJ1-1, with D tentatively TRBD1 (5 bases). The CDR3 runs to 14 residues. V lost 4 bases, J lost 3 bases, and 12 bases lay in between. The CDR3 reads CASSSRVGDTEAFF. CDR3 nucleotide sequence: TGTGCCAGCAGTTCCAGGGTAGGAGACACTGAAGCTTTCTTT.

Turning to this clonotype: A much larger clone lies one base from this, so it may be a read error. The chain combines TRBV28 with TRBJ1-5; possibly TRBD1 for D (6 bases). V was cut by 6 bases and J by 5 bases, with 14 bases left in between. This CDR3 has 14 amino acids. The germline V gene has CDR1 MDHEN and CDR2 SYDVKM. CDR3 nucleotides: TGTGCCAGCAGATGGACAGAGGAACATCAGCCCCAGCATTTT. Translated, it gives CASRWTEEHQPQHF.

Many counts were recorded for this clonotype. The chain combines TRBV28 with TRBJ2-7, with a possible D match to TRBD2 (6 bases). The CDR3 loop spans 13 amino acids. The V end was cut by 6 bases, the J end by 5 bases, with 14 bases between. The germline V gene has CDR1 MDHEN and CDR2 SYDVKM. The DNA of the CDR3 is TGTGCCAGCAGCCCAGCAAGGGAGGACGAGCAGTACTTC. Translated, it gives CASSPAREDEQYF.

The chain uses TRBV9 and TRBJ2-3; either TRBD1 or TRBD2 may fit D (6 bases each). The germline V and J ends were trimmed by 5 bases and 4 bases, with 8 bases remaining between them. The germline gives CDR1 SGDLS, CDR2 YYNGEE. This CDR3 is built from 12 residues. Here the CDR3 DNA reads TGTGCCAGCAGAGGGGGGTCAGATACGCAGTATTTT. It translates to CASRGGSDTQYF.

This clonotype was seen a few times. This chain links TRBV20-1 with TRBJ2-1, with 8 bases aligning to TRBD1. J was trimmed by 0 bases and V by 5 bases; bases with no gene match: 15. The germline CDR1 and CDR2 sequences are DFQATT and SNEGSKA (reference sequence). The CDR3 spans 18 residues. The CDR3 loop reads CSALQPGQDLFSYNEQFF. CDR3 DNA: TGCAGTGCTCTACAGCCGGGACAGGACCTTTTCTCCTACAATGAGCAGTTCTTC.

The CDR3 nucleotides read TGTGCCAGCAGTTCCGGGACAGGGGGGGATTCACCCCTCCACTTT. It translates to CASSSGTGGDSPLHF. The chain combines TRBV12-3 or TRBV12-4 with TRBJ1-6; 11 bases are a match to TRBD1. The CDR3 contains 15 residues. V trimming: 4 bases; J trimming: 8 bases; junction bases outside the gene matches: 4.

The CDR3 DNA follows: TGTGCCAGCACCCCCAGGGGGACTTCTTGGGGGAATGAGCAGTTCTTC. Translating gives CASTPRGTSWGNEQFF. The rearrangement joins TRBV6-1 to TRBJ2-1; TRBD1 is a possible D gene (7 bases). CDR3 length: 16 amino acids. V gave up 7 bases and J gave up 7 bases, with 23 bases separating them. Germline V gene data show CDR1 as MNHNS and CDR2 as SASEGT.

This clonotype was recorded many times. V and J are TRBV28 and TRBJ2-6; perhaps TRBD1 as D (6 bases). V gave up 5 bases and J gave up 2 bases, with 16 bases separating them. Germline-derived CDR1 and CDR2 are MDHEN and SYDVKM. This CDR3 comprises 17 residues. CDR3 in DNA: TGTGCCAGCAGTCAACCCACAGGGAACCCTGGGGCCAACGTCCTGACTTTC. It yields the protein CASSQPTGNPGANVLTF.

The sample holds many counts of this clonotype. The rearrangement uses TRBV28 and TRBJ1-1; D gene unclear. CDR3 length: 12 amino acids. V was trimmed by 2 bases and J by 5 bases, leaving 6 bases between them. Looked up from germline, CDR1 is MDHEN and CDR2 is SYDVKM. The CDR3 reads CASSLGLTEAFF. The CDR3 bases are TGTGCCAGCAGTTTAGGTCTTACTGAAGCTTTCTTT.

The chain combines TRBV4-1 with TRBJ2-3; 7 bases fit TRBD1. This CDR3 has 15 residues. Losses at the gene ends were 0 bases for V and 4 bases for J; bases not matched to a gene: 4. CDR1 and CDR2 from the germline V gene are MGHRA and YSYEKL. CDR3 coding DNA: TGCGCCAGCAGCCAAGATAAGCAGGGGGCAGATACGCAGTATTTT. Protein: CASSQDKQGADTQYF.

This chain uses TRBV7-9 with TRBJ1-4; 7 nucleotides align to TRBD1. The CDR3 is 14 residues long. The ends lost 1 base at V and 8 bases at J; junction bases unmatched: 4. Germline V CDR1 and CDR2: SEHNR, FQNEAQ (reference sequence). The CDR3 is CASSLGQGSEKLFF. The DNA of the CDR3 is TGTGCCAGCAGCTTAGGACAGGGAAGCGAAAAACTGTTTTTT.

This clonotype has a count of ten or more. The chain combines TRBV28 with TRBJ2-3, with a weak D call TRBD2 (5 bases). The CDR3 has 14 amino acids. V lost 5 bases and J 4 bases, leaving 13 bases between the germline ends. CDR1 is MDHEN, CDR2 SYDVKM, per germline. CDR3 coding DNA: TGTGCCAGCAGTCCCCCGGGGATGGCAGATACGCAGTATTTT. It is translated as CASSPPGMADTQYF. Full variable domain (remainder filled in from reference TRBV28 and TRBJ2-3): DVKVTQSSRYLVKRTGEKVFLECVQDMDHENMFWYRQDPGLGLRLIYFSYDVKMKEKGDIPEGYSVSREKKERFSLILESASTNQTSMYLCASSPPGMADTQYFGPGTRLTVL.

V gene TRBV20-1 combines with J gene TRBJ2-5, with D perhaps assigned TRBD1 or TRBD2 (5 bases each). The V gene's germline CDR1 is DFQATT and CDR2 SNEGSKA (reference sequence). V lost 6 bases to trimming and J lost 1 base, with 21 bases between them. CDR3 length equals 16 residues. The CDR3 here is CSAPGTEDLFQETQYF. The CDR3 coding sequence is TGCAGTGCCCCGGGGACCGAAGACCTTTTCCAAGAGACCCAGTACTTC.

This clonotype was counted many times. The chain employs TRBV6-1 and TRBJ2-1; 7 nucleotides line up with TRBD1. The trim removed 4 bases at V and 0 bases at J, leaving 6 bases unmatched. The length of the CDR3 is 16 residues. The germline V gene has CDR1 MNHNS and CDR2 SASEGT. The CDR3 DNA sequence: TGTGCCAGCAGTGCCAGCTGGGACAGCTCCTACAATGAGCAGTTCTTC. It translates to CASSASWDSSYNEQFF.